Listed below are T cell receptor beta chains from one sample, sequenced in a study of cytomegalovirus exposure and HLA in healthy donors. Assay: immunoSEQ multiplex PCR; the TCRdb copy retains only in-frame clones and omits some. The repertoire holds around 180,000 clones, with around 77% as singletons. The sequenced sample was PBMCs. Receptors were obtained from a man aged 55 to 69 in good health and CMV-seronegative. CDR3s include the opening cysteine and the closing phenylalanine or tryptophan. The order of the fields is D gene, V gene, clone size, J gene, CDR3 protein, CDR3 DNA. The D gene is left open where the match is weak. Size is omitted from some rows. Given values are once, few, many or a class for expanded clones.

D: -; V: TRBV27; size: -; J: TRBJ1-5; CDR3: CASKSLQAASNQPQHF; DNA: TGTGCCAGCAAGTCGTTACAGGCGGCTAGCAATCAGCCCCAGCATTTT
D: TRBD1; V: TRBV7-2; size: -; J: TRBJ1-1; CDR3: CASSPSRLQGVGEAFF; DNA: TGTGCCAGCAGCCCTAGCCGCCTTCAGGGGGTTGGTGAAGCTTTCTTT
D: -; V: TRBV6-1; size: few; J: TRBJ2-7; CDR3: CASAATELGEQYF; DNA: TGTGCCAGCGCGGCGACAGAACTCGGCGAGCAGTACTTC
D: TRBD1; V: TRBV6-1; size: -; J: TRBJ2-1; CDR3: CASRGQGIGYNEQFF; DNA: TGTGCCAGCAGGGGACAGGGGATAGGCTACAATGAGCAGTTCTTC
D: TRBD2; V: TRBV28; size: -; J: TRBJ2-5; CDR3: CASSPALAGAAQTQYF; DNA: TGTGCCAGCAGCCCCGCCCTAGCGGGAGCCGCCCAGACCCAGTACTTC
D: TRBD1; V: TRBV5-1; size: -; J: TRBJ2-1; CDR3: CASSPQGDSYNEQFF; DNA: TGCGCCAGCAGCCCGCAGGGGGACTCCTACAATGAGCAGTTCTTC
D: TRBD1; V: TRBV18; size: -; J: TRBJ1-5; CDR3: CASSSTAQGIQPQHF; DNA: TGTGCCAGCTCCTCTACTGCACAGGGGATCCAGCCCCAGCATTTT
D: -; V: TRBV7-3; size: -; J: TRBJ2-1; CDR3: CASSLTSSADNEQFF; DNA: TGTGCCAGCAGCTTAACGTCTAGCGCGGACAATGAGCAGTTCTTC
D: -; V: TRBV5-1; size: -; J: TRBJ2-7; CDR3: CASSFSGPSSPPYEQYF; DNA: TGCGCCAGCAGCTTTTCCGGCCCTAGCTCCCCTCCTTACGAGCAGTACTTC
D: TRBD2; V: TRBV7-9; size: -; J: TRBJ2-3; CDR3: CASSRLAGGPDTQYF; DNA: TGTGCCAGCAGCAGACTAGCGGGAGGGCCAGATACGCAGTATTTT
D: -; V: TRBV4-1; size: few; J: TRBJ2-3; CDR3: CASSPPGKDTQYF; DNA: TGCGCCAGCAGCCCCCCCGGGAAAGATACGCAGTATTTT
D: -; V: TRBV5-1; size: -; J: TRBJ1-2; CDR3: CASSFGGDYGYPF; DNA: TGCGCCAGCAGCTTTGGGGGGGACTATGGCTACCCCTTC